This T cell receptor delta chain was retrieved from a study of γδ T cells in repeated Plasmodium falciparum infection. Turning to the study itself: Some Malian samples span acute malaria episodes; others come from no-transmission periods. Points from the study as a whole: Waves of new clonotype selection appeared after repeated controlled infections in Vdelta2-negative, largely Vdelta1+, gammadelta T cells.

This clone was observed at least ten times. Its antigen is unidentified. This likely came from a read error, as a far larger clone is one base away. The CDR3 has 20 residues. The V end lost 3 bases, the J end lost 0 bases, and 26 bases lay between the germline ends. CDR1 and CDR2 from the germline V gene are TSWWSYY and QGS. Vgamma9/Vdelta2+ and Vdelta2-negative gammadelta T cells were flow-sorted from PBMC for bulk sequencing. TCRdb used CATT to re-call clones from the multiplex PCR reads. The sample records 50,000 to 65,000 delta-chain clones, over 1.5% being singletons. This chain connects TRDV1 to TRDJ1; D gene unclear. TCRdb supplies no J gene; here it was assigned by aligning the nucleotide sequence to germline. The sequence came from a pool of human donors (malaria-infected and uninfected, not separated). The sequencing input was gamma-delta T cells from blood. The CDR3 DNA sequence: TGTGCTCTTGGGGAGCGGGCCCCGCCCCTATTTCACCTTTACACCGATAAACTCATCTTT. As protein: CALGERAPPLFHLYTDKLIF.